Included here is one T cell receptor beta chain sequence, with context. The V segment lost 0 bases and the J segment 11 bases; nucleotides outside the gene matches: 6. Germline V gene sequence: CDR1 SGDLS, CDR2 YYNGEE. The CDR3 totals 14 residues. TCRdb keeps only in-frame clones here, not all; method: immunoSEQ multiplex PCR. The table has under 100,000 clones, around 87% seen once. This sample is part of a study of blood T cell repertoires in COVID-19. Study-wide background: In each case, the material was cDNA or gDNA derived from T cells, B-cell-depleted T cells, or PBMCs.

Material: peripheral blood. The rearrangement joins TRBV9 to TRBJ1-1; TRBD1 matches 11 bases. This TCR derives from a human donor in a cohort sampled during active COVID-19. CDR3 amino acids: CASSVGGTGGRAFF. In DNA form, the CDR3 reads TGTGCCAGCAGCGTAGGAGGGACAGGGGGGAGGGCTTTCTTT.